The entry that follows covers one T cell receptor beta chain sequence. Antigen: not known. The sample is drawn from a study of naive and memory T cell subsets. Two oligonucleotides, mixed equimolar, formed the beta constant-region primer covering TRBC1 and TRBC2. Ligated cDNA was amplified by four rounds of PCR with nested alpha and beta constant-region primers and SP2. Ligation attached a single-stranded oligonucleotide with a 12-nucleotide UMI and the SP2 primer to the cDNA 3' end. In TCRdb, the UMI-ligation and nested PCR reads were re-called with MiXCR into one record per CDR3 protein. The table includes about 100,000 distinct CDR3 sequences, 13% to 15% detected once. General study results and limits: The power law exponent of TCR abundance differed between naive and memory cells. Especially in CD8 cells, naive repertoires contained a few larger clonotypes, possibly CD45RA-re-expressing memory cells.

The CDR3 sequence is 15 residues long. Germline V lookup: CDR1 MNHEY, CDR2 SMNVEV (reference sequence). The V end was cut by 6 bases, the J end by 5 bases, with 16 bases between. The chain uses TRBV27 and TRBJ2-2; no reliable D call. Material: naive CD8+ T cells from blood. The sequence derives from a human donor in good health. The CDR3 protein is CASRDGRMGTGELFF. DNA for the CDR3: TGTGCCAGCAGAGATGGAAGAATGGGTACCGGGGAGCTGTTTTTT.